What follows describes a single T cell receptor (beta chain). This specimen belongs to a study of blood T cell repertoires in COVID-19. Whole-study context: COVID-19 samples collected from the United States, Italy and Spain covered acute and convalescent phases. The analysed material was cDNA or gDNA that came from T cells, B-cell-depleted T cells, or PBMCs.

The CDR3 has 12 amino acids. The germline V gene has CDR1 SGHTA and CDR2 FQGNSA. V shed 8 bases and J shed 4 bases, with 11 bases lying between them. Clones were read by immunoSEQ multiplex PCR, and TCRdb kept only the in-frame ones, dropping some. Among about 88,000 clones listed, around 90% were seen once. What was sequenced was peripheral blood. The chain combines TRBV7-2 with TRBJ2-5, with D tentatively TRBD2 (7 bases). The sequence was collected from a male donor with acute or convalescent COVID-19. This CDR3 is CASRGAGETQYF. The CDR3 DNA reads TGTGCCAGCCGGGGGGCCGGAGAGACCCAGTACTTC. Together with reference TRBV7-2 and TRBJ2-5, the CDR3 gives the full variable domain: GAGVSQSPSNKVTEKGKDVELRCDPISGHTALYWYRQSLGQGLEFLIYFQGNSAPDKSGLPSDRFSAERTGGSVSTLTIQRTQQEDSAVYLCASRGAGETQYFGPGTRLLVL.